This T cell receptor beta chain was captured in a study of T cells in Graves' hyperthyroidism and ophthalmopathy. Study outcomes and limitations: The authors' 13 V-J model separated ophthalmopathy from stable hyperthyroidism. Ophthalmopathy onset followed model prediction by a median roughly 6 months. In the blood, most expanded thyroid clonotypes above 0.001 appeared as well.

Per the germline V gene, CDR1 is SGHTA and CDR2 is FQGTGA. This CDR3 is built from 17 residues. V was clipped by 5 bases and J by 5 bases; unmatched bases: 13. Regarding this clonotype: Its specificity is not known.

TCR beta CDR3 region amplification was performed from RNA transcripts. Initially, a first-round RT-PCR of the TCR CDR3 employed the HTBI primer set. MiXCR, run by TCRdb on the multiplex PCR reads, gives a single entry per CDR3 protein. The sample gives about 540,000 distinct CDR3 sequences, about 43% of which show up once; around 8% is in the top ten. Patients were excluded for uncontrolled infection, other autoimmune disease, pregnancy or lactation. Sequencing was performed on peripheral blood or thyroid tissue (not recorded which). The chain links TRBV7-3 to TRBJ2-1, with 9 nucleotides matching TRBD2. This clonotype was sampled from a young woman with Graves' hyperthyroidism. This CDR3 reads CASSEPLAGEEDNEQFF. The CDR3 nucleotides are TGTGCCAGCAGCGAACCATTAGCGGGAGAAGAAGACAATGAGCAGTTCTTC.